Sequencing of this T cell receptor beta chain was carried out in a study of chemoradiotherapy in HPV16-positive cancers. Using immunoSEQ multiplex PCR, the repertoire was profiled, and TCRdb retains in-frame clones only, with some absent. The sample holds 9,500 to 15,000 clones; approximately 87% are singletons and the top ten take about 2.6%. The count of this clone is one. This receptor was obtained from a human donor with HPV-associated anogenital cancer. Source: blood, taken from a patient who underwent chemoradiotherapy.

CDR3 sequence (DNA): TGCGCCAGCAGCTTGGCCGGCGGGCTTGGAAACACCATATATTTT. It is translated as CASSLAGGLGNTIYF. The J gene is TRBJ1-3, the V gene TRBV5-1; D is ambiguous. The CDR3 is 15 residues long. The ends were cut back, 0 bases at V and 3 bases at J, with 10 bases in the middle. Germline V gene lookup returns CDR1 SGHRS and CDR2 YFSETQ.